Below are 5 T cell receptor beta chains sequenced from a single sample in a study of ipilimumab plus nivolumab after autologous stem cell transplantation. Assay: immunoSEQ multiplex PCR; the TCRdb copy retains only in-frame clones and omits some. The table shows 84,000 or so clones, with over 80% occurring only once. This specimen consisted of PBMCs, obtained in a trial of ipilimumab plus nivolumab as post-transplant consolidation. Receptor source: a male donor with diffuse large B-cell lymphoma.

The V gene is TRBV5-1, the J gene TRBJ1-1, with D perhaps matching TRBD1 (5 bases). This CDR3 contains 14 residues. The germline V and J ends were trimmed by 4 bases and 0 bases, with 10 bases remaining between them. Germline values: CDR1 SGHRS, CDR2 YFSETQ. CDR3 loop: CASSPTVLNTEAFF. The CDR3 DNA sequence: TGCGCCAGCAGCCCGACAGTTTTGAACACTGAAGCTTTCTTT.

The CDR3 is CASSYTANYGYTF. The CDR3, as DNA: TGTGCCAGCAGTTACACAGCAAACTATGGCTACACCTTC. The V call is TRBV6-5, the J call TRBJ1-2; no firm D call. CDR1 and CDR2 from the germline V gene are MNHEY and SVGAGI. The CDR3 covers 13 residues. V was pared by 2 bases and J by 2 bases, with 6 bases between.

The chain combines TRBV7-2 with TRBJ1-2; D gene unclear. Germline assignment: CDR1 SGHTA and CDR2 FQGNSA. The CDR3 has 14 residues. The V end lost 6 bases, the J end lost 8 bases, and 19 bases lay between the germline ends. The CDR3 region is CASSLTVEVSGYTF. CDR3 DNA: TGTGCCAGCAGTCTTACTGTAGAGGTGAGCGGCTACACCTTC.

The rearrangement uses TRBV21-1 and TRBJ1-1; the table's D gene call, TRBD1, was not cross checked with the DNA. TRBV21-1 represents a pseudogene. The CDR3 spans 11 residues. Written as DNA, the CDR3 is TGTGCCAGCGGAACCAGGGTACCGGCTTTCTTT. Protein sequence: CASGTRVPAFF.

V gene TRBV5-4 combines with J gene TRBJ1-6; D unresolved. Trimming cost V 4 bases and J 10 bases, with 15 bases left between them. Germline CDR1 SGHNT, CDR2 YYREEE (reference sequence). The CDR3 consists of 14 residues. CDR3 DNA sequence: TGTGCCAGCAGCCCTCGGAGTGGGAACTCACCCCTCCACTTT. Residues: CASSPRSGNSPLHF.